The clone carrying this T cell receptor beta chain is termed medium-sized. Its antigen is still unknown. This record belongs to a study of molecular identifiers for immune sequencing clone quantification. Study-wide results and limits: Detectable among about a million naive cells, according to reports, was Jurkat TCR RNA spiked in from one cell.

One entry per CDR3 protein, called by TCRdb with MiXCR from the PCR reads. The data contain 10,000 or so distinct CDR3 sequences, roughly a sixth of them singletons. V gave up 8 bases and J gave up 0 bases, with 10 bases separating them. The CDR3 loop spans 14 amino acids. Germline V lookup: CDR1 SNHLY, CDR2 FYNNEI. J is TRBJ2-2 and V is TRBV2, with D perhaps assigned TRBD1 or TRBD2 (5 bases each). The specimen sequenced was naive CD8+ T cells from blood, with Jurkat cell RNA spiked in. The subset here: FACS-sorted CD8+CD4-CCR7+CD45RA+ naive T cells. The clonotype comes from a human donor in good health. Some libraries in this study had Jurkat cell RNA spiked in. The CDR3 DNA reads as TGTGCCAGCGCCCTGGGGGCGAACACCGGGGAGCTGTTTTTT. This codes for CASALGANTGELFF. The variable domain in full, with the rest retrieved from reference TRBV2 and TRBJ2-2, is EPEVTQTPSHQVTQMGQEVILRCVPISNHLYFYWYRQILGQKVEFLVSFYNNEISEKSEIFDDQFSVERPDGSNFTLKIRSTKLEDSAMYFCASALGANTGELFFGEGSRLTVL.